This T cell receptor (beta chain) derives from a study of OX40 agonist ivuxolimab in advanced cancers. Sequencing used immunoSEQ multiplex PCR; TCRdb keeps in-frame clones, though not all of them. This table has 75,000 to 100,000 clones, more than 70% appearing once. The germline V gene encodes CDR1 WNHNN and CDR2 SYGVQD (reference sequence). The CDR3 runs to 11 residues. Trimming took off 1 base at V and 10 bases at J, with 5 bases between the two ends. The chain links TRBV10-1 to TRBJ2-1; D remains unclear. The receptor's source is an adult with an advanced solid tumor such as melanoma, head and neck, liver or kidney cancer. Source: CD4+ or CD8+ T cells sorted from blood, taken in a trial of the OX40 agonist ivuxolimab. Here the CDR3 reads CASSELEEQFF. CDR3 bases: TGCGCCAGCAGTGAGTTGGAGGAGCAGTTCTTC.